The T cell receptor beta chain under discussion was sequenced for a study of shared clonotypes between healthy human individuals. Study-wide results and limits: Rarefaction gave evidence that sorted-subset sequencing remained incomplete despite large depth. Blood alone was sampled, and tissue repertoires likely differ.

Germline V gene data show CDR1 as MDHEN and CDR2 as SYDVKM. The CDR3 has 16 residues. Between the trimmed V and J ends, which lost 6 bases and 3 bases, there was a span of 20 bases. With respect to this clone: Its antigen is unidentified.

Deep-level settings were used for running the assay. Assay used: immunoSEQ multiplex PCR; TCRdb lists only in-frame clones, some missing. Among a few hundred thousand clones listed, around 90% were seen once. The V call is TRBV28, the J call TRBJ1-1; the D is unclear. Specimen: memory CD8+ T cells sorted from blood. As for subset: CD45RO+ cells pooled with CCR7-negative TemRA cells. This clonotype originated in a man aged 18 to 35 in good health. The CDR3 region has the DNA TGTGCCAGCAGCCGTAGGGTTGGGAGTATGTACACTGAAGCTTTCTTT. Protein sequence: CASSRRVGSMYTEAFF.